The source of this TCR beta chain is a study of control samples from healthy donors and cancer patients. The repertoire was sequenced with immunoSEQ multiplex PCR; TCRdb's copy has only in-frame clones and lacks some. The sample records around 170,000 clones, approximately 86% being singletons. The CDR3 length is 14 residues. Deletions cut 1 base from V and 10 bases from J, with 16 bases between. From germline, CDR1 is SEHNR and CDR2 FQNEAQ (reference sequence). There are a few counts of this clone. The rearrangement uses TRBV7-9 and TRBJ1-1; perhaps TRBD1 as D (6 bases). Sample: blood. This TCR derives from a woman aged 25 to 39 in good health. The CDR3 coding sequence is TGTGCCAGCAGCTTAGGGTCCATAGGGGGAGTAGCTTTCTTT. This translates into CASSLGSIGGVAFF.